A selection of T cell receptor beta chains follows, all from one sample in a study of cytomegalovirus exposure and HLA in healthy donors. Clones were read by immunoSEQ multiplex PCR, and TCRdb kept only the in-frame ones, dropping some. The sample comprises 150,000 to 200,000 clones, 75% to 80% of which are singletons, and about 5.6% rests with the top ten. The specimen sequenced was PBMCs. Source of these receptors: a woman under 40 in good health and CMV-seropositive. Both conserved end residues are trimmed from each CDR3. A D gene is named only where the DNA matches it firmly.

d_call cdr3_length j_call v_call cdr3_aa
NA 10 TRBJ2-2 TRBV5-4 ASSLQPGELF
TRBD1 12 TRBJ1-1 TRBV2 ASSSGQMNTEAF
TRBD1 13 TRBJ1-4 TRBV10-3 ATTNTPGTVEKLF
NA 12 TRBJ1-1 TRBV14 ASSQNTEASQAF
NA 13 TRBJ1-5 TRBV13 ASSLGLRGNQPQH
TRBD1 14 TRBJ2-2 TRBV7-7 ASSLVDRVDTGELF
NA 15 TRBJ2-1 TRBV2 ASSDPYTGAEDNEQF
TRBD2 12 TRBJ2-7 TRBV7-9 ASTQRGGPYEQY
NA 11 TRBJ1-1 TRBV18 ASSPGVNTEAF
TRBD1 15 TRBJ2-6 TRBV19 ASQGWTGSSGANVLT
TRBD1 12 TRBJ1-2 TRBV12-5 ASGLGQGSYGYT
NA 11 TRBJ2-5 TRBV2 ASESRGSETQY
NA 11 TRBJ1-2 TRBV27 ASSRGGVGGYT
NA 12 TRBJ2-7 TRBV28 ASRPGGRSYEQY
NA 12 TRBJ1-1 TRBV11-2 ASSLVGGVAEAF
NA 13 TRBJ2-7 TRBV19 ASRRLSLGDYEQY
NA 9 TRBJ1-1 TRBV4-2 ASSQGEGAF
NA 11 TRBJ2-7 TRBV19 ASKSQGGYEQY
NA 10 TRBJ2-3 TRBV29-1 SVGVSSDTQY
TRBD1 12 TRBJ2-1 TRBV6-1 ASSRQGVYNEQF
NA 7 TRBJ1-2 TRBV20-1 SAVDGYT
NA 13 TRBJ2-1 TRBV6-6 ASSQGGVSYNEQF
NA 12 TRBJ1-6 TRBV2 ASSEVGRGSPLH
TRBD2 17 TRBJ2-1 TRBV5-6 ASSLLGLAGGISGNEQF
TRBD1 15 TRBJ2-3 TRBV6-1 ASSGEDRGLVSDTQY
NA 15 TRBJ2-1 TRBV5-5 ASSLGWLAAPRDEQF
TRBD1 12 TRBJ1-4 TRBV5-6 ASRFGQDGEKLF
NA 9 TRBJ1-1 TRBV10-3 AISEALEAF
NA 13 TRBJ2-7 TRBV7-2 ASSRGGVLWNEQY
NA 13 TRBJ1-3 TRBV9 ASSVSDYSGNTIY
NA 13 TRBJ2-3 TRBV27 ASSLSRQGTDTQY
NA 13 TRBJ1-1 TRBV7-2 ASSLYDAGRVKAF
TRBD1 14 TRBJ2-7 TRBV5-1 ASTLVVGQGIYEQY
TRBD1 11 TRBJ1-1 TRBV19 ASSIGSGGEAF
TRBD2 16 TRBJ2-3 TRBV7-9 ASSPRGTSSGSTDTQY
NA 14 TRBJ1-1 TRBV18 ASSPSFQDRGTEAF
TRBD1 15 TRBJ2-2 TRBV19 ASSGQGALFLTGELF
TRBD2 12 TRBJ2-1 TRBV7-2 ASSLISGRNEQF
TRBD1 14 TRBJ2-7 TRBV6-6 ASSPQQGEISYEQY
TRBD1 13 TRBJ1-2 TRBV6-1 ASSLRDRRTHGYT
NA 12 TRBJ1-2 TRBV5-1 ASSGGRLSYGYT
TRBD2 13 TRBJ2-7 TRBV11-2 ASSQTSGSRYEQY
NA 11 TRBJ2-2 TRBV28 ASSLGGAGELF
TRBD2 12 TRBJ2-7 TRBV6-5 ASSYWRRGGEQY
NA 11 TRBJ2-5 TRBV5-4 ASSLEPQETQY
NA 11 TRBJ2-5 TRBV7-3 ASSLPGQETQY
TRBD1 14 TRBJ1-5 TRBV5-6 ASSLYTGGGGQPQH
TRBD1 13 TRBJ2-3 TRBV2 ASSSSTGGTDTQY
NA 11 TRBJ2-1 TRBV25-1 ATRVGGYNEQF
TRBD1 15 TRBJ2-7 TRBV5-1 ASSSRWNRDRDYEQY
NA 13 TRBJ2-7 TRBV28 ATPNFSGSSYEQY
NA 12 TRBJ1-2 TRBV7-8 AGGGGMGHYGYT